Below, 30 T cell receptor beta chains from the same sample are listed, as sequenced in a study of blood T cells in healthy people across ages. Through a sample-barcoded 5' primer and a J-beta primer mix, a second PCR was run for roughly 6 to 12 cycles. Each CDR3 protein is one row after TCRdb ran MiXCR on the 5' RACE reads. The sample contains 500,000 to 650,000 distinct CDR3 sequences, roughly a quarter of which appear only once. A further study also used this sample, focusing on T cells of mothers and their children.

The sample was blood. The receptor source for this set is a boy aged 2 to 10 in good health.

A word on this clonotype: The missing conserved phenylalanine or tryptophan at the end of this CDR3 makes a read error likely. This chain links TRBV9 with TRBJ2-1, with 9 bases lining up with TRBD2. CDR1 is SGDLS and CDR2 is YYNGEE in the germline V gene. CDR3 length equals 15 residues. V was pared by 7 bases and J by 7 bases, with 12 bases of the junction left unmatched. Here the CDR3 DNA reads TGTGCCAGCGGGCAGGCGACTAGCGGACCGAATGAGCAGTTCCTC. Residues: CASGQATSGPNEQFL.

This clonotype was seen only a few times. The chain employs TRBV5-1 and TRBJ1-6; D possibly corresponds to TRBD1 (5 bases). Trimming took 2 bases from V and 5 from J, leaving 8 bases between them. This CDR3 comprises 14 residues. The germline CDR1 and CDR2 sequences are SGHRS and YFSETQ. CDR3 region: CASSLSGNNSPLHF. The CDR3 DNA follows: TGCGCCAGCAGCTTATCAGGGAATAATTCACCCCTCCACTTT.

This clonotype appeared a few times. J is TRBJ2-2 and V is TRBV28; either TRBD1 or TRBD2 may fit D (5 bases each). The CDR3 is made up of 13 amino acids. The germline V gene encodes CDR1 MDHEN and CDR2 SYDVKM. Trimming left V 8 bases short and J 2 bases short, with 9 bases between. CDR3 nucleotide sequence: TGTGCCAGCCGGGACGTTAACACCGGGGAGCTGTTTTTT. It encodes CASRDVNTGELFF.

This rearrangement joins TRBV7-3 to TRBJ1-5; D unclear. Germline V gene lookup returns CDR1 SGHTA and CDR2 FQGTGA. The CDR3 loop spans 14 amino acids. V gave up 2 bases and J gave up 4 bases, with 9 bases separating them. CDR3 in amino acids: CASSLGGRNQPQHF. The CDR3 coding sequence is TGTGCCAGCAGCTTAGGAGGCCGGAATCAGCCCCAGCATTTT.

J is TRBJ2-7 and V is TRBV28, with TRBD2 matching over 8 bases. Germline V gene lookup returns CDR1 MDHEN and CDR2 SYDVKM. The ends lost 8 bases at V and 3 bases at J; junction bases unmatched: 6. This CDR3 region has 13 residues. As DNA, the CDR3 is TGTGCCAGCGCCGCAGCGGGAGTCTACGAGCAGTACTTC. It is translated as CASAAAGVYEQYF.

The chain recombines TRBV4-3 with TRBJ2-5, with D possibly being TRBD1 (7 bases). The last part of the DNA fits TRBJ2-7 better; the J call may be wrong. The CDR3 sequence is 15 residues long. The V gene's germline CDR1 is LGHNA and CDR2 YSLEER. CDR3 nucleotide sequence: TGCGCCAGCAGCCAAGAGGGGGGACAGACCTACGAGCAGTACTTC. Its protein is CASSQEGGQTYEQYF.

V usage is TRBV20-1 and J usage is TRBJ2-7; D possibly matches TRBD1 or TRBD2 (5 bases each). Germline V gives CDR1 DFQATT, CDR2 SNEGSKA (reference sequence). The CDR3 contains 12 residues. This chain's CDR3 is CSLQGETYEQYF. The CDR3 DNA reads TGCAGCCTTCAGGGAGAGACCTACGAGCAGTACTTC.

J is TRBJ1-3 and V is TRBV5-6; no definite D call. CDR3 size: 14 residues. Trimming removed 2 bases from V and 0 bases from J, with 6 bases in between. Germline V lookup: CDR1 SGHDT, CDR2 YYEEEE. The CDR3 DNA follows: TGTGCCAGCAGCTTCGCGGACTCTGGAAACACCATATATTTT. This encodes CASSFADSGNTIYF.

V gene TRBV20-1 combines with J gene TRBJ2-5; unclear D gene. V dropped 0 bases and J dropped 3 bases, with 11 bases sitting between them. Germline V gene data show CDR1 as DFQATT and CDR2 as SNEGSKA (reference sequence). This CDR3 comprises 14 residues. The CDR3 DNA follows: TGCAGTGCTAGAGAGAAGAGTCCAAAAGAGACCCAGTACTTC. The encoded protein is CSAREKSPKETQYF.

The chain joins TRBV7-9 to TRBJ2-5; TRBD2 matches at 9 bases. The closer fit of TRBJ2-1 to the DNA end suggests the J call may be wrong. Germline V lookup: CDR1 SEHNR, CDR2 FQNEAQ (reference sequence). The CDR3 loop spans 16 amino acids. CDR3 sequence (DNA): TGTGCCAGCAGCTTAGTTTGGCGGGAGGGCCTTGGTGAGCAGTTCTTC. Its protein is CASSLVWREGLGEQFF.

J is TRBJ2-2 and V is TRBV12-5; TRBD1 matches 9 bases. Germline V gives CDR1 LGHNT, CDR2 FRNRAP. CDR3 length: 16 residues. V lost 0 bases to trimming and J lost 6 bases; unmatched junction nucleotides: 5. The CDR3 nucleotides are TGTGCTAGTGGTTTGGTACAGGGGGCATTAGCCGGGGAGCTGTTTTTT. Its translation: CASGLVQGALAGELFF. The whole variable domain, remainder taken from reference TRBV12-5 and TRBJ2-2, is DARVTQTPRHKVTEMGQEVTMRCQPILGHNTVFWYRQTMMQGLELLAYFRNRAPLDDSGMPKDRFSAEMPDATLATLKIQPSEPRDSAVYFCASGLVQGALAGELFFGEGSRLTVL.

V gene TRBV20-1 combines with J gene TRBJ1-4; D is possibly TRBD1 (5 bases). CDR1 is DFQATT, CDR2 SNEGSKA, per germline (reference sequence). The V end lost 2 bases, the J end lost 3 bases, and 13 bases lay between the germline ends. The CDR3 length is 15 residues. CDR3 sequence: CSARLRGGSNEKLFF. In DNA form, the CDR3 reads TGCAGTGCTAGACTTCGCGGGGGGTCTAATGAAAAACTGTTTTTT.

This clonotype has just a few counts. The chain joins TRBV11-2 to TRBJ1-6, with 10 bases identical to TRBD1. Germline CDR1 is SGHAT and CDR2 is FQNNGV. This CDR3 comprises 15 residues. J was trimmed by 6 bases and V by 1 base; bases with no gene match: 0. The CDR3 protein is CASSLGTGGNSPLHF. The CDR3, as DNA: TGTGCCAGCAGCTTAGGGACAGGGGGTAATTCACCCCTCCACTTT.

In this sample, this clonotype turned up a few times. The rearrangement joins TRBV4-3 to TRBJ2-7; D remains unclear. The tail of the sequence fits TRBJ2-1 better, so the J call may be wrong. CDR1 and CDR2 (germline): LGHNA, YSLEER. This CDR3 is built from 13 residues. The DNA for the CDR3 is TGCGCCAGCAGCCAATCTCTATCCAATGAGCAGTTCTTC. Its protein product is CASSQSLSNEQFF.

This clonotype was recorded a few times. CDR3 bases: TGCGCCAGCAGCCAAGGAGGTCGGGACAGGGGTTCACCCCTCCACTTT. Translating it yields CASSQGGRDRGSPLHF. The V and J genes are TRBV4-1 and TRBJ1-6, with 10 bases lining up with TRBD1. CDR1 and CDR2 from the germline V gene are MGHRA and YSYEKL. The J segment lost 9 bases and the V segment lost 1 base, leaving 6 bases of the junction unmatched. The CDR3 loop spans 16 amino acids.

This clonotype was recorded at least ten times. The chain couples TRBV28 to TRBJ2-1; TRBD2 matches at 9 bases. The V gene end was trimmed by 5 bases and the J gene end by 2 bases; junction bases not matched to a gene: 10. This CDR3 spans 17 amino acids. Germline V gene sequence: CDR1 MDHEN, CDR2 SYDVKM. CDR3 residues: CASSLPSGRPPYNEQFF. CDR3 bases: TGTGCCAGCAGTCTACCAAGCGGGAGGCCACCCTACAATGAGCAGTTCTTC.

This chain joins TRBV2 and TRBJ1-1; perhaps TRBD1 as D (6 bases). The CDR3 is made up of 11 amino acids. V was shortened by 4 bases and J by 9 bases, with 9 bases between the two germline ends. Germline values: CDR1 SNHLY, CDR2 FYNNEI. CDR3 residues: CASSAQGQAFF. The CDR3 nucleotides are TGTGCCAGCAGTGCACAGGGCCAAGCTTTCTTT.

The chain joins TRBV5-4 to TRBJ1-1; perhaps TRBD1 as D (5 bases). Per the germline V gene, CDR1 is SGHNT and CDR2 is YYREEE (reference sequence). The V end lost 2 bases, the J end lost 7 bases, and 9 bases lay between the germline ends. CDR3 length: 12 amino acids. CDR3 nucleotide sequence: TGTGCCAGCAGCTTTACAGGTATTGAAGCTTTCTTT. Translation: CASSFTGIEAFF.

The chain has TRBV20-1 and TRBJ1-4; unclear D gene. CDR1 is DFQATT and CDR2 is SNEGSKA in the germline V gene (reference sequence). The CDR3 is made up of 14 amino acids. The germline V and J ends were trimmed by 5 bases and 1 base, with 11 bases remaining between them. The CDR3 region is CSARLRGTNEKLFF. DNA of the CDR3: TGCAGTGCTCGGCTCCGGGGAACTAATGAAAAACTGTTTTTT.

The CDR3 loop is CASSVDGVGSSPLHF. The CDR3 DNA sequence: TGTGCCAGCAGCGTAGACGGGGTCGGGAGTTCACCCCTCCACTTT. The chain carries TRBV9 and TRBJ1-6; D is ambiguous. Germline loops: CDR1 SGDLS, CDR2 YYNGEE. V gave up 0 bases and J gave up 9 bases, with 13 bases separating them. This CDR3 has 15 residues.

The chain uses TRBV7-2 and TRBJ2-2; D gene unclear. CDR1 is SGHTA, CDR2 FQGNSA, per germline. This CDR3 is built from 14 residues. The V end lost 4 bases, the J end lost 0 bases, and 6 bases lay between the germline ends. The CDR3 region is CASSSVPNTGELFF. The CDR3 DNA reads TGTGCCAGCAGCTCAGTACCGAACACCGGGGAGCTGTTTTTT.

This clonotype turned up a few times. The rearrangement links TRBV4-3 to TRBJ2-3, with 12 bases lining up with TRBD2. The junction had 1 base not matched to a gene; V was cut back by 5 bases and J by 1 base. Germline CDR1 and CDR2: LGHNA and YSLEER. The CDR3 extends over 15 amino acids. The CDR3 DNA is TGCGCCAGCAGCGCTAGCGGGAGGGGCACAGATACGCAGTATTTT. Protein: CASSASGRGTDTQYF.

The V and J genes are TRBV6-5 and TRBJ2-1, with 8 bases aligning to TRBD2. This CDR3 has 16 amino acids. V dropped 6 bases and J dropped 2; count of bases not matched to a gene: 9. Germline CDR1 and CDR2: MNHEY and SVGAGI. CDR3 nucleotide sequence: TGTGCCAGCAGCTCAACCGGGACTAGAGCCTACAATGAGCAGTTCTTC. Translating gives CASSSTGTRAYNEQFF.

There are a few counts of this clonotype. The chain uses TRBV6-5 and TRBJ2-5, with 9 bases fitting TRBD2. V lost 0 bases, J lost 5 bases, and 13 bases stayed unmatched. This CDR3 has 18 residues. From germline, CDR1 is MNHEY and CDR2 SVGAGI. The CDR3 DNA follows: TGTGCCAGCAGTTACTCGCGAGGTCTAGCGGGGTGGTTTGAGACCCAGTACTTC. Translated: CASSYSRGLAGWFETQYF.

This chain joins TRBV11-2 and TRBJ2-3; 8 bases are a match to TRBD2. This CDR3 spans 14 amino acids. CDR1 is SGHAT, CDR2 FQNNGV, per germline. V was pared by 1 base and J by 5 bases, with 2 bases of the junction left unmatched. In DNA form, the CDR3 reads TGTGCCAGCAGCTTAGGACTAGCGTTAGATACGCAGTATTTT. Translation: CASSLGLALDTQYF.

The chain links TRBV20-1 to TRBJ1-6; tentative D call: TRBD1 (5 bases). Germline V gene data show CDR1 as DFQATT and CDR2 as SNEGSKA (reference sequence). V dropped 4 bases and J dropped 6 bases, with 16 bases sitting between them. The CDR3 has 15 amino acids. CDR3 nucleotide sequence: TGCAGTGCTACCGAACAGGAGCGGGGTAATTCACCCCTCCACTTT. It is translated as CSATEQERGNSPLHF.

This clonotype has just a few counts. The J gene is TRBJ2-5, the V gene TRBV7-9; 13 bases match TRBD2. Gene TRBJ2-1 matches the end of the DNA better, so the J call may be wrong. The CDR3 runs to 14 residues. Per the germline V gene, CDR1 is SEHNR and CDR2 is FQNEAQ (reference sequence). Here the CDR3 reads CASSLKTSGGEQFF. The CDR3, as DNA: TGTGCCAGCAGCTTGAAGACTAGCGGGGGGGAGCAGTTCTTC.

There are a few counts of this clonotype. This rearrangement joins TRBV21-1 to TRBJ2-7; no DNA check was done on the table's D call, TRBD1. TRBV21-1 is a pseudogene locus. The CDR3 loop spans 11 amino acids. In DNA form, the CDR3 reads TGTGCCAGCCCATGGACAGACGAGCAGTACTTC. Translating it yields CASPWTDEQYF.

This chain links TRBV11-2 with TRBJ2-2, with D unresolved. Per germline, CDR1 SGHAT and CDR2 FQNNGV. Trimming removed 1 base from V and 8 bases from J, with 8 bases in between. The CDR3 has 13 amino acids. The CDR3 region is CASSLARVGELFF. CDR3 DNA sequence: TGTGCCAGCAGCTTAGCCCGAGTAGGGGAGCTGTTTTTT.

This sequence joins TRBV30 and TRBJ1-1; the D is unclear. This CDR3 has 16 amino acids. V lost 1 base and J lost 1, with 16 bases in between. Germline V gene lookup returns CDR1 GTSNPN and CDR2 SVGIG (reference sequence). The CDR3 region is CAWSGLFPLENTEAFF. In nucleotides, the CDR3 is TGTGCCTGGAGTGGCCTCTTTCCTTTGGAGAACACTGAAGCTTTCTTT.